This T cell receptor beta chain was obtained from a study of cytomegalovirus exposure and HLA in healthy donors. Across the whole study: Genotyping of 400 or so donors showed that about 84% belonged to the Caucasian-associated ancestry cluster.

60 Vbeta and 13 Jbeta primers were used in PCR. TCRdb's table, derived via immunoSEQ multiplex PCR, lists solely in-frame clones and lacks some. The sample contains about 190,000 clones, around 83% of which appear only once. On this clone: What it binds is not known.

Study observations and caveats: Available immune exposure information covered CMV serostatus only. A missense DCLRE1C variant was associated with V- and J-gene trimming of TCR beta chains in a later analysis, and an independent cohort replicated the association.

V lost 5 bases and J 7 bases, leaving 14 bases between the germline ends. Germline CDR1 LNHDA, CDR2 SQIVND (reference sequence). The CDR3 is 14 amino acids. V is TRBV19 and J is TRBJ2-2; a possible D gene is TRBD1 (6 bases). This clonotype was sampled from a woman under 30 in good health and CMV-seronegative. The sequencing input was PBMCs. The DNA of the CDR3 is TGTGCCAGTAGTCAGTCAGGGGTCGGCGGGGAGCTGTTTTTT. Encoded protein: CASSQSGVGGELFF.